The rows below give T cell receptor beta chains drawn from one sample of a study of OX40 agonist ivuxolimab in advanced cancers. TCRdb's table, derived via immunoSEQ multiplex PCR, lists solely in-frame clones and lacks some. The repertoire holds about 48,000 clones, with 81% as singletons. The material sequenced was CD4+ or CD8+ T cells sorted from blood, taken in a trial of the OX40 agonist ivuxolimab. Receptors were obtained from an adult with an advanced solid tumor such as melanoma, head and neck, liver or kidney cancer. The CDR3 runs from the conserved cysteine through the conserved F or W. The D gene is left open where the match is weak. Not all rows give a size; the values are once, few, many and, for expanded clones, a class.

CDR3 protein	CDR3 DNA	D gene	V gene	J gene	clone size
CASSPIEGVRETQYF	TGCGCCAGCAGCCCAATTGAAGGGGTAAGAGAGACCCAGTACTTC	-	TRBV5-1	TRBJ2-5	-
CASSSNGWNSYEQYF	TGCGCCAGCAGCTCAAACGGGTGGAACTCCTACGAGCAGTACTTC	-	TRBV5-1	TRBJ2-7	-
CASSRGLAGGNNEQFF	TGTGCCAGCAGTCGGGGACTAGCGGGAGGGAACAATGAGCAGTTCTTC	TRBD2	TRBV2	TRBJ2-1	-
CASSPTGQVQETQYF	TGTGCCAGCAGCCCTACCGGACAAGTCCAAGAGACCCAGTACTTC	-	TRBV6-6	TRBJ2-5	-
CASSLGGNTIYF	TGTGCCAGCAGCTTAGGGGGAAACACCATATATTTT	-	TRBV7-9	TRBJ1-3	-
CASSSGRFEKAFF	TGTGCCAGCAGCTCCGGCAGGTTTGAAAAAGCTTTCTTT	-	TRBV7-9	TRBJ1-1	-
CASSRPTDNYGYTF	TGTGCCAGCAGCAGGCCGACAGACAACTATGGCTACACCTTC	-	TRBV5-8	TRBJ1-2	-
CATSRDLRMNTEAFF	TGTGCCACCAGCAGAGATCTCAGGATGAACACTGAAGCTTTCTTT	-	TRBV15	TRBJ1-1	-
CASSTRTGSTYEQYF	TGTGCCAGCAGCACAAGGACAGGGAGCACCTACGAGCAGTACTTC	TRBD1	TRBV11-2	TRBJ2-7	-
CASSIANSPLHF	TGTGCCAGTAGTATAGCCAATTCACCCCTCCACTTT	-	TRBV19	TRBJ1-6	medium-sized
CASSPRAGGELFF	TGTGCCAGCAGCCCCCGGGCCGGCGGGGAGCTGTTTTTT	-	TRBV7-2	TRBJ2-2	-
CASSLGLAGVYEQYF	TGTGCCAGCAGCTTAGGGCTAGCGGGAGTTTACGAGCAGTACTTC	TRBD2	TRBV5-4	TRBJ2-7	-
CATSRDQSREQYF	TGTGCCACCAGCAGAGATCAGTCCCGCGAGCAGTACTTC	-	TRBV15	TRBJ2-7	-
CASSLPLAATGGTNTGELFF	TGTGCCAGCAGTTTACCCCTAGCGGCCACGGGGGGTACGAACACCGGGGAGCTGTTTTTT	TRBD2	TRBV28	TRBJ2-2	-
CASSQRQGWDYGYTF	TGCGCCAGCAGCCAGAGACAGGGGTGGGACTATGGCTACACCTTC	TRBD1	TRBV4-1	TRBJ1-2	-
CASSSGTGNFNEQFF	TGCGCCAGCAGCTCCGGGACTGGAAACTTCAATGAGCAGTTCTTC	-	TRBV5-1	TRBJ2-1	-
CASSQDIAGEQYF	TGCGCCAGCAGCCAAGATATAGCCGGCGAGCAGTACTTC	-	TRBV4-3	TRBJ2-7	-
CASSIGASQSEQYF	TGTGCCAGCAGTATTGGAGCTAGCCAGTCAGAGCAGTACTTC	-	TRBV7-9	TRBJ2-7	few
CASSIAGRGNSPLHF	TGTGCCAGTAGTATAGCTGGACGGGGGAATTCACCCCTCCACTTT	-	TRBV19	TRBJ1-6	-
CASSRGGGWETQYF	TGTGCCAGCAGCCGCGGGGGGGGCTGGGAGACCCAGTACTTC	TRBD2	TRBV7-9	TRBJ2-5	-